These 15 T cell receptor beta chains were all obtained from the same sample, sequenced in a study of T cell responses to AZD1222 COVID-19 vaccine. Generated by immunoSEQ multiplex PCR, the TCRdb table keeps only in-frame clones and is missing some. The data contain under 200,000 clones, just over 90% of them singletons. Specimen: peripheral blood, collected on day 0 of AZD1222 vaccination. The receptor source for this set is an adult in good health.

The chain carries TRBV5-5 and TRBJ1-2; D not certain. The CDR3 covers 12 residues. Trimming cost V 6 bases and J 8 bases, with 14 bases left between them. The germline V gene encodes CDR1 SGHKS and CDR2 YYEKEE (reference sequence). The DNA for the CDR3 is TGTGCCAGCACCCCCGACCTTTCAGGCTACACCTTC. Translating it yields CASTPDLSGYTF.

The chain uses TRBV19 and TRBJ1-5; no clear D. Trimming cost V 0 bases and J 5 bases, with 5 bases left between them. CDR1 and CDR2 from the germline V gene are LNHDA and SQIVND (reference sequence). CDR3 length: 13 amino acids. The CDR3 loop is CASSIESDQPQHF. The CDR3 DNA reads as TGTGCCAGTAGTATAGAATCGGATCAGCCCCAGCATTTT.

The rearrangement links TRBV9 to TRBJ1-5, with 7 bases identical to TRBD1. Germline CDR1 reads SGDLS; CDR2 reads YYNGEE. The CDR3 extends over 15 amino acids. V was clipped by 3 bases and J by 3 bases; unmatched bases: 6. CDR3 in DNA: TGTGCCAGCAGCGCCGCCGGGACAGTCAATCAGCCCCAGCATTTT. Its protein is CASSAAGTVNQPQHF.

The CDR3, as DNA: TGTGCCAGCAGTTACGGGGACAAACGGAACACTGAAGCTTTCTTT. It specifies CASSYGDKRNTEAFF. The chain employs TRBV6-6 and TRBJ1-1, with D possibly being TRBD1 (6 bases). V dropped 2 bases and J dropped 1 base, with 11 bases sitting between them. Germline V CDR1 and CDR2: MNHNY, SVGAGI (reference sequence). The CDR3 is 15 amino acids.

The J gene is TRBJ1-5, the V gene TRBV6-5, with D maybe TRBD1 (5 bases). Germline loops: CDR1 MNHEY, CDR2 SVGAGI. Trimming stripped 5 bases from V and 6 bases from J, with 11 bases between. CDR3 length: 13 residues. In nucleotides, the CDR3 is TGTGCCAGCAGTATCGGGGGATCTCAGCCCCAGCATTTT. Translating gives CASSIGGSQPQHF.

Written as DNA, the CDR3 is TGTGCCAGCAGTTACGGGGACAGTGGAAACACCATATATTTT. Its translation: CASSYGDSGNTIYF. The chain joins TRBV6-2 or TRBV6-3 to TRBJ1-3, with TRBD1 matching over 7 bases. The CDR3 runs 14 residues. V was pared by 2 bases and J by 3 bases, with 1 base of the junction left unmatched. Germline CDR1 MNHEY, CDR2 SVGEGT.

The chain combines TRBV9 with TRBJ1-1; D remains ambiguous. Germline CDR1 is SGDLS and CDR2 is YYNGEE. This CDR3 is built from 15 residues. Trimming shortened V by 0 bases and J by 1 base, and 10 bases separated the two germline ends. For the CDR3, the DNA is TGTGCCAGCAGCGTAGACCGACGGCCGAACACTGAAGCTTTCTTT. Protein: CASSVDRRPNTEAFF. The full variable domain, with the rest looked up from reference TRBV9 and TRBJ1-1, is DSGVTQTPKHLITATGQRVTLRCSPRSGDLSVYWYQQSLDQGLQFLIQYYNGEERAKGNILERFSAQQFPDLHSELNLSSLELGDSALYFCASSVDRRPNTEAFFGQGTRLTVV.

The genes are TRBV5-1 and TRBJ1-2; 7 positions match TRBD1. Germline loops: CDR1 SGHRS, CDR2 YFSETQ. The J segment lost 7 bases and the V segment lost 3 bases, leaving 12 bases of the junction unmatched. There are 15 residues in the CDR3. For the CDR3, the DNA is TGCGCCAGCAGCTATACCACGACAGGGTCCTCTGGCTACACCTTC. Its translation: CASSYTTTGSSGYTF.

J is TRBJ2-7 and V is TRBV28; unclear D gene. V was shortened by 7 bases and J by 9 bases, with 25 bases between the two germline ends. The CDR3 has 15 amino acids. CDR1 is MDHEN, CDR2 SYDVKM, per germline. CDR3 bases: TGTGCCAGCACCCCTGACCTAGACACGATCGAGGTGCAGTACTTC. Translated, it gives CASTPDLDTIEVQYF.

CDR3 loop: CASSVTVDRESDTQYF. In DNA form, the CDR3 reads TGTGCCAGCAGCGTAACCGTGGACCGGGAGTCAGATACGCAGTATTTT. The chain couples TRBV9 to TRBJ2-3, with TRBD2 as a possible D gene (6 bases). Trimming removed 1 base from V and 4 bases from J, with 16 bases in between. The CDR3 is 16 amino acids. The germline V gene has CDR1 SGDLS and CDR2 YYNGEE.

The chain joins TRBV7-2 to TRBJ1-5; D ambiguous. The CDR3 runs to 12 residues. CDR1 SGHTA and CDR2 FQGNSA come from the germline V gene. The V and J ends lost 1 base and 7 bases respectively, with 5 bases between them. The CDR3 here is CASSLDLQPQHF. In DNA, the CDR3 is TGTGCCAGCAGCTTAGACTTGCAGCCCCAGCATTTT.

CDR3 protein: CSVEVGGRGMNGYTF. DNA of the CDR3: TGCAGCGTTGAAGTAGGTGGCAGGGGGATGAATGGCTACACCTTC. The chain recombines TRBV29-1 with TRBJ1-2, with 7 bases aligning to TRBD1. This CDR3 is built from 15 residues. Germline V CDR1 and CDR2: SQVTM, ANQGSEA. The J segment lost 6 bases and the V segment lost 1 base, leaving 11 bases of the junction unmatched.

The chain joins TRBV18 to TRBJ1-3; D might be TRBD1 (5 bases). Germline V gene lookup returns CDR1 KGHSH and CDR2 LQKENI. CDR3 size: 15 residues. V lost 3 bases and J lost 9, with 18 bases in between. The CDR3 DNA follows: TGTGCCAGCTCACCCCGCAGGGAGACCCGAGGCACCATATATTTT. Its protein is CASSPRRETRGTIYF.

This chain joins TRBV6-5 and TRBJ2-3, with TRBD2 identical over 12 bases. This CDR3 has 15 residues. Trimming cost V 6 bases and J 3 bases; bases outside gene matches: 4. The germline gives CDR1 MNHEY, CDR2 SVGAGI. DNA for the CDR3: TGTGCCAGCAGAACCGGGACTAGCGGGACAGATACGCAGTATTTT. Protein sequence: CASRTGTSGTDTQYF.

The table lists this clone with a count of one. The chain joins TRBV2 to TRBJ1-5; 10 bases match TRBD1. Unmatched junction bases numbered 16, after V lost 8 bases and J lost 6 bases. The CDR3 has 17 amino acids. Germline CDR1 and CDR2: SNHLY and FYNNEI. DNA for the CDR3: TGTGCCAGCTGGGGTGGTGGGGGACAGGGGAGGACTCAGCCCCAGCATTTT. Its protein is CASWGGGGQGRTQPQHF. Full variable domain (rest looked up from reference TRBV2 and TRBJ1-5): EPEVTQTPSHQVTQMGQEVILRCVPISNHLYFYWYRQILGQKVEFLVSFYNNEISEKSEIFDDQFSVERPDGSNFTLKIRSTKLEDSAMYFCASWGGGGQGRTQPQHFGDGTRLSIL.